This T cell receptor (beta chain) derives from a study of cytomegalovirus exposure and HLA in healthy donors. This clone has just a few counts. The PCR employed 60 Vbeta primers together with 13 Jbeta primers. Profiling relied on immunoSEQ multiplex PCR, and the TCRdb table lists in-frame clones only, not all of them. The repertoire holds about 170,000 clones, with almost 75% as singletons. CDR1 is SGHTA and CDR2 is FQGNSA in the germline V gene. This CDR3 comprises 16 residues. The junction had 7 bases not matched to a gene; V was cut back by 2 bases and J by 3 bases. The chain combines TRBV7-2 with TRBJ1-3, with TRBD1 matching over 7 bases. This sequence was found in a woman aged 18 to 35 in good health and CMV-seropositive. Sequencing input: PBMCs. This chain's CDR3 is CASSLWEQGHGNTIYF. For the CDR3, the DNA is TGTGCCAGCAGCTTATGGGAACAGGGGCATGGAAACACCATATATTTT.